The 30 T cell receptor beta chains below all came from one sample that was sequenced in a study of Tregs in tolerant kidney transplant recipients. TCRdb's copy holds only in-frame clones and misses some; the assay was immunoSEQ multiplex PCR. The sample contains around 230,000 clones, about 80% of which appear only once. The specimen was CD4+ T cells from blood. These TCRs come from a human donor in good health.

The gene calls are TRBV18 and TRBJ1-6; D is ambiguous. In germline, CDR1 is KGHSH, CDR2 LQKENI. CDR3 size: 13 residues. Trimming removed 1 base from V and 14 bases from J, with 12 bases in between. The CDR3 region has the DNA TGTGCCAGCTCACCACGCGACCGGGGAACCCTCCACTTT. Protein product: CASSPRDRGTLHF. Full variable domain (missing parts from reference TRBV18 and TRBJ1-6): NAGVMQNPRHLVRRRGQEARLRCSPMKGHSHVYWYRQLPEEGLKFMVYLQKENIIDESGMPKERFSAEFPKEGPSILRIQQVVRGDSAAYFCASSPRDRGTLHFGNGTRLTVT.

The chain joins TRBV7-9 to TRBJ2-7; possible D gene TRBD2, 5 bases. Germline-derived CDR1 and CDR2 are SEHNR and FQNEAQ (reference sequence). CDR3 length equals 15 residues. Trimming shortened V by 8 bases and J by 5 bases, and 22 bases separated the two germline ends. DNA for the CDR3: TGTGCCAGCGGGAAAGGGTCGGCCGGGGTCAACGAGCAGTACTTC. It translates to CASGKGSAGVNEQYF.

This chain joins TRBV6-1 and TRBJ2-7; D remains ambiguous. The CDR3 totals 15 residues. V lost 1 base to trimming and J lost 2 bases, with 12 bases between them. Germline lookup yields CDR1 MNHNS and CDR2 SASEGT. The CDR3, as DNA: TGTGCCAGCAGTGAAGGGAGAGTTCTAGCCTACGAGCAGTACTTC. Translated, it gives CASSEGRVLAYEQYF.

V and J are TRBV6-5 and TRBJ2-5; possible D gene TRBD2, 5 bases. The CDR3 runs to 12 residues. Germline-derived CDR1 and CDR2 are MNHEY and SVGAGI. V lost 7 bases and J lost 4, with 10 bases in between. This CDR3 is CASNPSRETQYF. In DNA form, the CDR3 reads TGTGCCAGCAACCCTAGCCGAGAGACCCAGTACTTC.

The CDR3, as DNA: TGTGCCAGCAGCAAGACAGGGGATCAGCCCCAGCATTTT. It is translated as CASSKTGDQPQHF. This chain joins TRBV7-9 and TRBJ1-5, with 8 bases matching TRBD1. The junction had 2 bases not matched to a gene; V was cut back by 5 bases and J by 5 bases. The CDR3 is 13 amino acids. Per germline, CDR1 SEHNR and CDR2 FQNEAQ (reference sequence).

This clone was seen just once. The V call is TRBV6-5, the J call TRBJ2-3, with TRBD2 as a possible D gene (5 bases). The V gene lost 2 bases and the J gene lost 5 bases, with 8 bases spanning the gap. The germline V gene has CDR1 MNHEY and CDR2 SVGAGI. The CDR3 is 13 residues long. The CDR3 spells CASSYRDGDTQYF. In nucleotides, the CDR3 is TGTGCCAGCAGTTACCGGGATGGAGATACGCAGTATTTT.

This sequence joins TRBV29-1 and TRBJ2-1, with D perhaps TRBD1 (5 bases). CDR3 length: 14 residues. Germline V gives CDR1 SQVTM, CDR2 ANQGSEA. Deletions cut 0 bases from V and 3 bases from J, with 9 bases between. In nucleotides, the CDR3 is TGCAGCGTTGAAGATCTGACAGTCTACAATGAGCAGTTCTTC. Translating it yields CSVEDLTVYNEQFF.

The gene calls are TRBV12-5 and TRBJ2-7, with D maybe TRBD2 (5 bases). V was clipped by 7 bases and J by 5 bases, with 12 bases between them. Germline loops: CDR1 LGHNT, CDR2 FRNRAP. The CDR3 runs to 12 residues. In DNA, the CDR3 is TGTGCTAGTGCCCAAGAGGGAAACGAGCAGTACTTC. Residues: CASAQEGNEQYF.

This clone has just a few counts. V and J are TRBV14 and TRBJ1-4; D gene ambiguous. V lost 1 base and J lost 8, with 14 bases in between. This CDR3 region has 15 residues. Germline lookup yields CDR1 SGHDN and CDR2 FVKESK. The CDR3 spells CASSQVGFGLEKLFF. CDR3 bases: TGTGCCAGCAGCCAAGTTGGTTTCGGTTTAGAAAAACTGTTTTTT.

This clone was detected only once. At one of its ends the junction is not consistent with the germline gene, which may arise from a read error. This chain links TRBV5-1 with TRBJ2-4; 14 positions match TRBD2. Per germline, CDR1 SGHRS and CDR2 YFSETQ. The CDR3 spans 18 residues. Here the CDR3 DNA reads TGCGCCAGCAGCCCGGGACTAGCGGGAGTCCCAGCCAGAAACATTCAGTACTTC. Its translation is CASSPGLAGVPARNIQYF.

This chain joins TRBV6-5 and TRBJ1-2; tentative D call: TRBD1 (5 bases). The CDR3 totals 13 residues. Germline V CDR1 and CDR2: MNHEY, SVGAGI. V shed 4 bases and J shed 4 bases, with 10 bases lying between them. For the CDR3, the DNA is TGTGCCAGCAGTTCCCGGCAGGGCTATGGCTACACCTTC. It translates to CASSSRQGYGYTF.

This CDR3 reads CASSLSMGGPLHTDTQYF. CDR3 bases: TGTGCCAGCAGTTTATCGATGGGGGGGCCCTTGCACACAGATACGCAGTATTTT. The chain links TRBV27 to TRBJ2-3, with D possibly being TRBD2 (7 bases). Germline V lookup: CDR1 MNHEY, CDR2 SMNVEV (reference sequence). The CDR3 extends over 18 amino acids. V was shortened by 0 bases and J by 2 bases, with 18 bases between the two germline ends.

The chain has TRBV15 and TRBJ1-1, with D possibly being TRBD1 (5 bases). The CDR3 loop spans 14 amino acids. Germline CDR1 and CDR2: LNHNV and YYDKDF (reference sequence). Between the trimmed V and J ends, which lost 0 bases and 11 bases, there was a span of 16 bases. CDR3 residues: CATSREGPGVPAFF. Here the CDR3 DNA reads TGTGCCACCAGCAGAGAGGGACCTGGTGTCCCCGCTTTCTTT.

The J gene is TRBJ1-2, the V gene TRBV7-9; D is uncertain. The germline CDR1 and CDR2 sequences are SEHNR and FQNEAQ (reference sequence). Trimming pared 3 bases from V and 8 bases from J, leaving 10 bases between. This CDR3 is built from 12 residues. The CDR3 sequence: CASSLARGGYTF. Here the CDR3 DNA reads TGTGCCAGCAGCTTGGCCCGAGGAGGCTACACCTTC.

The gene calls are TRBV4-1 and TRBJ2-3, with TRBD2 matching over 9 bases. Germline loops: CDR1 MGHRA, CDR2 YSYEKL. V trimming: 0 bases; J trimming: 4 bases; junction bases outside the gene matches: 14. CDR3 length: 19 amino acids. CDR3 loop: CASSQDPADSGGRADTQYF. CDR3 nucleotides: TGCGCCAGCAGCCAAGATCCCGCGGACAGCGGCGGGAGGGCAGATACGCAGTATTTT.

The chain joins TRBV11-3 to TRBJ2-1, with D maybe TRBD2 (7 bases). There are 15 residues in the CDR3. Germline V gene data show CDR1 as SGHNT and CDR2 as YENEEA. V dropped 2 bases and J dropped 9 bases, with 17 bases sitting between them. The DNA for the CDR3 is TGTGCCAGCAGCTTACGGGTAACGGGGGGCAGTGAGCAGTTCTTC. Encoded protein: CASSLRVTGGSEQFF.

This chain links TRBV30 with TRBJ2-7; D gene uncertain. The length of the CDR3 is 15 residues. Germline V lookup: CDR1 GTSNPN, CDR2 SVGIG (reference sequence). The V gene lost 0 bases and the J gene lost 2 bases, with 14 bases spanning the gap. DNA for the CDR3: TGTGCCTGGAGTGTCCCCAGGCTGAGAACCTACGAGCAGTACTTC. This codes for CAWSVPRLRTYEQYF.

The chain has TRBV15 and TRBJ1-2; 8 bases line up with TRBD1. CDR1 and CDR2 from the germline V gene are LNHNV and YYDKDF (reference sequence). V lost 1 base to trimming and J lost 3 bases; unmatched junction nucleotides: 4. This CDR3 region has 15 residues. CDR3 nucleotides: TGTGCCACCAGCAGAGCCCAGGGGGCTCACTATGGCTACACCTTC. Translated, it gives CATSRAQGAHYGYTF.

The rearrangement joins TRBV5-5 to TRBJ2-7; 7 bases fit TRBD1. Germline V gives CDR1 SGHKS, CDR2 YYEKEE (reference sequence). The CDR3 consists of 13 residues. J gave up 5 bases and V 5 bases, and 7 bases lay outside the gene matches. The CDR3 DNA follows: TGTGCCAGCAGGTTGACAGGGAGTAACGAGCAGTACTTC. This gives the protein CASRLTGSNEQYF.

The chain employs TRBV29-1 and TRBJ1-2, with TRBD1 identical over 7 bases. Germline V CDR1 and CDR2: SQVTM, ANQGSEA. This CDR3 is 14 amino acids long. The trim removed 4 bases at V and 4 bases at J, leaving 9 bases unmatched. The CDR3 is CSVGSTGETYGYTF. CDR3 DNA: TGCAGCGTTGGTTCCACAGGGGAGACCTATGGCTACACCTTC.

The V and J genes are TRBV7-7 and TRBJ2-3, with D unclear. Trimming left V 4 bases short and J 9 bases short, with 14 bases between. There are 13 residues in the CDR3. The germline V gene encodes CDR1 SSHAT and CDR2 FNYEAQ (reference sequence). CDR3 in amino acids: CASSSTTESTQYF. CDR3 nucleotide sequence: TGTGCCAGCAGCTCCACAACCGAGAGCACGCAGTATTTT.

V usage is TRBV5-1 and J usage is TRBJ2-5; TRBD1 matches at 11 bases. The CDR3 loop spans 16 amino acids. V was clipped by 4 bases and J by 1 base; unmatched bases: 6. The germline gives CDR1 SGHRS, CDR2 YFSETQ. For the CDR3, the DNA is TGCGCCAGCAGCAAGGGGACAGGGGGATTCCAAGAGACCCAGTACTTC. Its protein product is CASSKGTGGFQETQYF.

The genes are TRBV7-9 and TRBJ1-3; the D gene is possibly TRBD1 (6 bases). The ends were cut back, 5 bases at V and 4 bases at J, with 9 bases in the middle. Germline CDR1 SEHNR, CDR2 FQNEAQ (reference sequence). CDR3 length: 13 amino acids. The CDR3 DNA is TGTGCCAGCAGCCAAACAGGGGGAAACACCATATATTTT. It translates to CASSQTGGNTIYF.

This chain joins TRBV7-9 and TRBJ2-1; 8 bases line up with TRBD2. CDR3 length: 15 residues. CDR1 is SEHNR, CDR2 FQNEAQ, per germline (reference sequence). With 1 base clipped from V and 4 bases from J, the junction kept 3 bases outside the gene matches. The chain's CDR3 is CASSLVAGSYNEQFF. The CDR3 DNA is TGTGCCAGCAGCTTAGTAGCGGGATCATACAATGAGCAGTTCTTC.

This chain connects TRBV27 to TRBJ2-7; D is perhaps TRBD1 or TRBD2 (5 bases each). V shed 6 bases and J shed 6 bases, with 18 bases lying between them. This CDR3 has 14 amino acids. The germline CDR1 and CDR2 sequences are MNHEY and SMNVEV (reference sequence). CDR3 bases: TGTGCCAGCAGCCCTTTGGGGGAGCTCCGCGAGCAGTACTTC. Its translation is CASSPLGELREQYF.

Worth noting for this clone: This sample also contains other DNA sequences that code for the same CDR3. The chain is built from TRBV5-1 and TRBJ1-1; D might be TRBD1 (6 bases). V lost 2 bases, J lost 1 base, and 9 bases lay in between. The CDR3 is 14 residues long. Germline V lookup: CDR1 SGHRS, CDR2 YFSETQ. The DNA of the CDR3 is TGCGCCAGCAGCTTTCTGACAGGGAACACTGAAGCTTTCTTT. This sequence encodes CASSFLTGNTEAFF.

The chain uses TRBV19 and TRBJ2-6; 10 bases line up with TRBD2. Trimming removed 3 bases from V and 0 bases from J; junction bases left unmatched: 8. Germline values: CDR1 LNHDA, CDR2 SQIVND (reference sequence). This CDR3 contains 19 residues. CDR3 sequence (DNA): TGTGCCAGTAGTATCCGGCTAGCGGGGGCCAGCTCTGGGGCCAACGTCCTGACTTTC. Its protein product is CASSIRLAGASSGANVLTF.

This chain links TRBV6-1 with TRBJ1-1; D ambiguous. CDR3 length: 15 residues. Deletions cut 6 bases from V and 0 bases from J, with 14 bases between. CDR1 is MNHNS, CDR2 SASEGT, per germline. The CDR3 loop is CASSPAGRMNTEAFF. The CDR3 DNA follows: TGTGCCAGCAGCCCCGCAGGACGGATGAACACTGAAGCTTTCTTT.

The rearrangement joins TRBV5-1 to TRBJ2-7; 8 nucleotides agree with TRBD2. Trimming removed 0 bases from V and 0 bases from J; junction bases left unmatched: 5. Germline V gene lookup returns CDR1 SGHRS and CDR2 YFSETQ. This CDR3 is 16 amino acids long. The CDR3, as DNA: TGCGCCAGCAGCTTGGCAGTACTAGCGGACTCCTACGAGCAGTACTTC. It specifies CASSLAVLADSYEQYF.

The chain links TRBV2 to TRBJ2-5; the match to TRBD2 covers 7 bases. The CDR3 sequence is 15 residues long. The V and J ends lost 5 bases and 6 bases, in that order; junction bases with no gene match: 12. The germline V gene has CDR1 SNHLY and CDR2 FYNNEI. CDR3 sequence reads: CASSSARGVGQTQYF. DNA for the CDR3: TGTGCCAGCAGTTCCGCCCGGGGGGTCGGGCAGACCCAGTACTTC.